This T cell receptor beta chain was sequenced during a study of long-term antiretroviral therapy in people with HIV. General study points: Control repertoires displayed wider CDR3 length ranges than the HIV repertoires.

Sequencing used immunoSEQ v3.0 at survey level. Only in-frame clones appear in the TCRdb table, and some are missing; sequencing was by immunoSEQ multiplex PCR. Among some 15,000 clones, roughly 90% were seen once, and the ten largest hold approximately 12%. Germline V gene sequence: CDR1 SGHVS, CDR2 FNYEAQ. Deletions cut 5 bases from V and 1 base from J, with 12 bases between. The CDR3 loop spans 15 amino acids. A remark on this clone: The antigen is undetermined.

Without exception, participants with HIV were treated in the United States. The specimen was unsorted PBMCs, collected 0.7 years before starting antiretroviral therapy. This receptor was obtained from a man in his fifties with HIV. V and J are TRBV7-6 and TRBJ1-3, with D tentatively TRBD1 (5 bases). This CDR3 reads CASSAGRQSGNTIYF. The CDR3, as DNA: TGTGCCAGCAGCGCGGGCCGACAGTCTGGAAACACCATATATTTT. The full variable domain, its missing parts supplied by reference TRBV7-6 and TRBJ1-3, is GAGVSQSPRYKVTKRGQDVALRCDPISGHVSLYWYRQALGQGPEFLTYFNYEAQQDKSGLPNDRFSAERPEGSISTLTIQRTEQRDSAMYRCASSAGRQSGNTIYFGEGSWLTVV.